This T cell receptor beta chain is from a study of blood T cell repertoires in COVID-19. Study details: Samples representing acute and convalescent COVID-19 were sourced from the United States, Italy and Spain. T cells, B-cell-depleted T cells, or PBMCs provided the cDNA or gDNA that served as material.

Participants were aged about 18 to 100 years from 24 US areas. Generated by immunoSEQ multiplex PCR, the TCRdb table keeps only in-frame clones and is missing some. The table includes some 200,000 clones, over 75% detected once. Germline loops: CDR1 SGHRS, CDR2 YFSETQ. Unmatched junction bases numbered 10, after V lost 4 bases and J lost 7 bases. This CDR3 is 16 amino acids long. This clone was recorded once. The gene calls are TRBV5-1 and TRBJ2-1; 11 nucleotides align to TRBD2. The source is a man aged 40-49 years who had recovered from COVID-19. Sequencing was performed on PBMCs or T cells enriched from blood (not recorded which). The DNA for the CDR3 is TGCGCCAGCAGCCCGAATAGCGGGGGGGCGTGGAATGAGCAGTTCTTC. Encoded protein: CASSPNSGGAWNEQFF.